The entry below describes one TCR beta chain. Its target is unknown. At one boundary the junction diverges from the germline segment, which might be a read error. Different DNA sequences within this sample yield the same CDR3. Indicated time point: blood 4 weeks post-SBRT, at nephrectomy. Treatment reported: 15 Gy SBRT to primary tumor, nephrectomy 4 weeks later. Nephrectomy followed 15 Gy stereotactic body radiation by 4 weeks. Serial blood draws occurred at baseline and 2 and 4 weeks post-SBRT. This renal cell carcinoma was of the clear cell type. The assay was immunoSEQ multiplex PCR, and TCRdb's table has in-frame clones only and misses some. The table has approximately 86,000 clones, over 80% seen once; the top ten hold more than 9%. The data belong to a study of radiation and T cells in renal cell carcinoma. The germline V gene has CDR1 MNHEY and CDR2 SVGAGI. The CDR3 spans 12 residues. Study-level results: From baseline, blood top tumor clonotypes peaked at 2 weeks post-radiation.

This sequence was found in a man aged 45-65 years with renal cell carcinoma. The chain is built from TRBV6-5 and TRBJ2-7; D call uncertain. Specimen: blood, collected from a patient whose treatment included radiotherapy and nephrectomy. The CDR3 here is CASSRVGYEQYF. The DNA for the CDR3 is TGTGCCAGCAGCCGCGTAGGCTACGAGCAATACTTC.